This T cell receptor (beta chain) was captured in a study of cytomegalovirus exposure and HLA in healthy donors. Vbeta (60) and Jbeta (13) primers were used in the PCR. Assay: immunoSEQ multiplex PCR; the TCRdb copy retains only in-frame clones and omits some. The sample lists about 98,000 clones; around 80% were seen once. This clone has a single count. Its specificity is not known. Study-level results: Through in vitro validation, a few CMV-associated chains were shown to be specific for CMV antigens. Analyzed later, most CMV-associated TCR beta chains appeared HLA-restricted.

Germline-derived CDR1 and CDR2 are MNHNY and SVGAGI (reference sequence). The CDR3 sequence is 14 residues long. Sample: PBMCs. This sequence originates from a man between 60 and 75 years old in good health and CMV-seropositive. V usage is TRBV6-6 and J usage is TRBJ2-5, with D maybe TRBD2 (6 bases). Judging by the DNA end, TRBJ2-7 fits better; the J call may be wrong. DNA for the CDR3: TGTGCCAGCAGTTACGGGGCGGGACCCTACGAGCAGTACTTC. Translating gives CASSYGAGPYEQYF.